Included here is one TCR beta chain sequence, with context. Antigen unknown. This record belongs to a study of cytomegalovirus exposure and HLA in healthy donors. The J segment lost 10 bases and the V segment lost 4 bases, leaving 9 bases of the junction unmatched. The CDR3 is 15 amino acids. CDR1 and CDR2 (germline): SGHNT, YYREEE (reference sequence). Both 60 Vbeta primers and 13 Jbeta primers went into the PCR. Sequencing was performed with immunoSEQ multiplex PCR; in TCRdb, only in-frame clones are kept and a portion is missing. The repertoire includes some 200,000 clones, 79% of them detected once, and about 2.2% sits in the top ten. Study conclusions and caveats: In a later analysis, the majority of CMV-associated beta chains seemingly showed HLA restriction. Accurate prediction of HLA-A and HLA-B alleles (for most subjects) was reportedly achieved from TCR beta sequences.

The V and J genes are TRBV5-4 and TRBJ2-1, with TRBD2 identical over 12 bases. This TCR came from a woman in her 50s in good health and CMV-seronegative. Sample: PBMCs. The CDR3: CASSTGLAGRGEQFF. The CDR3 DNA is TGTGCCAGCAGCACCGGACTAGCGGGACGTGGAGAGCAGTTCTTC.